Given below is one T cell receptor (beta chain) in context. The trim removed 2 bases at V and 5 bases at J, leaving 6 bases unmatched. CDR1 and CDR2 (germline): ENHRY, SYGVKD. This CDR3 spans 15 amino acids. The entry originates in a study of blood T cell repertoires in COVID-19. Overall study: The samples span acute and convalescent COVID-19 from the United States, Italy and Spain. The cDNA or gDNA used as material had been derived from T cells, B-cell-depleted T cells, or PBMCs.

Original handling: Estimated nucleated cell counts came from reference gene primer amplification. Assay used: immunoSEQ multiplex PCR; TCRdb lists only in-frame clones, some missing. Clone size and V and J calls were adopted from that table, with D and trimming inferred from the DNA. The sample records about 220,000 clones, roughly 84% being singletons. Sequenced sample: peripheral blood. This chain uses TRBV10-3 with TRBJ2-5, with TRBD1 matching 9 bases. The clonotype comes from a woman aged 60-75 years who had recovered from COVID-19. CDR3 DNA: TGTGCCATCAGTGAGGGACAGGGGATGCGGGAGACCCAGTACTTC. It yields the protein CAISEGQGMRETQYF.